These 9 T cell receptor beta chains originate from one sample sequenced in a study of post-analysis software for immune sequencing data (dated by TCRdb to the mid-2010s). Paper-wide results and their limitations: A handful of TRBV segments, including TRBV5-6, TRBV5-1 and TRBV20-1, were significantly more frequent in patients than controls.

For these receptors, no antigen is known. The library came from PCR. Sequencing used an Illumina HiSeq 2500. Unique molecular identifiers were incorporated into TCR beta cDNA libraries to reduce PCR and sequencing biases. The raw public data were reprocessed by TCRdb itself: fastp quality trimming at Q25, MiXCR clonotype calling, in-frame beta chains only. Rows are unified per CDR3 protein, each entry keeping the most common DNA and genes. For this sample the table gives some 190,000 distinct CDR3 sequences, of which approximately 30% were detected only once. The ten largest make up 3% to 3.5% of the sample. The sequencing input was blood. Receptors originate from a girl between 2 and 17 years old with multiple sclerosis.

This clonotype came up many times. The CDR3 reads CASSLGDSTYEQYF. In DNA, the CDR3 is TGTGCCAGCAGCTTGGGGGACAGCACCTACGAGCAGTACTTC. The V gene is TRBV5-6, the J gene TRBJ2-7; TRBD1 matches 7 bases. Germline CDR1 and CDR2: SGHDT and YYEEEE. V lost 0 bases, J lost 2 bases, and 2 bases stayed unmatched. This CDR3 spans 14 amino acids.

The chain uses TRBV30 and TRBJ2-7; D assignment may be TRBD1 or TRBD2 (5 bases each). Germline lookup yields CDR1 GTSNPN and CDR2 SVGIG (reference sequence). Trimming took off 4 bases at V and 2 bases at J, with 18 bases between the two ends. The CDR3 contains 15 residues. The CDR3 spells CAWTKFGTATYEQYF. CDR3 nucleotides: TGTGCCTGGACCAAATTTGGGACCGCAACCTACGAGCAGTACTTC.

There are many counts of this clonotype. The chain employs TRBV6-5 and TRBJ1-2, with TRBD1 matching over 8 bases. Germline V gene lookup returns CDR1 MNHEY and CDR2 SVGAGI. V shed 6 bases, J shed 5 bases, and the junction held 8 bases outside the gene matches. CDR3 length equals 14 residues. CDR3 DNA: TGTGCCAGCAGAAACCAGGGGGCAGGGTATGGCTACACCTTC. It codes for CASRNQGAGYGYTF.

The genes are TRBV5-6 and TRBJ1-6; 8 nucleotides agree with TRBD1. Germline V gene sequence: CDR1 SGHDT, CDR2 YYEEEE. V shed 1 base, J shed 10 bases, and the junction held 7 bases outside the gene matches. This CDR3 region has 15 residues. DNA for the CDR3: TGTGCCAGCAGCTTGTATGGACAGGGAGAGTCACCCCTCCACTTT. Its translation is CASSLYGQGESPLHF.

A few counts support this clonotype. This chain links TRBV20-1 with TRBJ2-7; TRBD1 aligns across 7 bases. The CDR3 covers 15 residues. The V segment lost 1 base and the J segment 4 bases; nucleotides outside the gene matches: 10. CDR1 and CDR2 from the germline V gene are DFQATT and SNEGSKA (reference sequence). CDR3 amino acids: CSARGVPGQRYEQYF. Here the CDR3 DNA reads TGCAGTGCTAGAGGCGTACCGGGACAGAGATACGAGCAGTACTTC.

This clonotype was detected many times. The V gene is TRBV4-2, the J gene TRBJ2-7; D not resolved. There are 12 residues in the CDR3. Germline V gives CDR1 LGHNA, CDR2 YNFKEQ. Trimming stripped 1 base from V and 3 bases from J, with 4 bases between. For the CDR3, the DNA is TGTGCCAGCAGCCAAGGTATCTACGAGCAGTACTTC. It translates to CASSQGIYEQYF.

This clonotype appeared a single time. The V call is TRBV12-3 or TRBV12-4, the J call TRBJ2-7; D is undetermined. V was shortened by 6 bases and J by 0 bases, with 9 bases between the two germline ends. The CDR3 runs 13 residues. The CDR3 loop reads CASRPSYSYEQYF. CDR3 bases: TGTGCCAGCAGACCTAGTTACTCCTACGAGCAGTACTTC.

The table lists this clonotype with a few counts. This chain joins TRBV2 and TRBJ2-1; D gene ambiguous. The CDR3 runs 13 residues. Trimming removed 1 base at V and 7 bases at J, with 8 bases between. Germline V CDR1 and CDR2: SNHLY, FYNNEI. The CDR3 nucleotides read TGTGCCAGCAGTGAAGGTTCATATAATGAGCAGTTCTTC. It codes for CASSEGSYNEQFF.

About this clonotype: This sequence may be a read error, since a much larger clone differs from it by one base. This chain uses TRBV12-3 or TRBV12-4 with TRBJ1-6; D possibly corresponds to TRBD1 (6 bases). This CDR3 is built from 12 residues. The CDR3 region has the DNA TGTGCCAGCAGGATACAGGGCACACCCCCCCACTTT. Protein product: CASRIQGTPPHF.